This TCR beta chain came from a study of cytomegalovirus exposure and HLA in healthy donors. It was with 60 Vbeta and 13 Jbeta primers that the PCR ran. Data came from immunoSEQ multiplex PCR; TCRdb stores just in-frame clones and leaves some out. The sample has about 94,000 clones, around 66% seen once. Germline V gene data show CDR1 as SGHNT and CDR2 as YENEEA. The V gene lost 8 bases and the J gene lost 6 bases, with 6 bases spanning the gap. The length of the CDR3 is 10 residues. The receptor was isolated from a man in his thirties or forties in good health and CMV-seronegative. The sample was PBMCs. This chain connects TRBV11-3 to TRBJ2-3; D unclear. CDR3 bases: TGTGCCAGCTCAGGTGATACGCAGTATTTT. It yields the protein CASSGDTQYF.